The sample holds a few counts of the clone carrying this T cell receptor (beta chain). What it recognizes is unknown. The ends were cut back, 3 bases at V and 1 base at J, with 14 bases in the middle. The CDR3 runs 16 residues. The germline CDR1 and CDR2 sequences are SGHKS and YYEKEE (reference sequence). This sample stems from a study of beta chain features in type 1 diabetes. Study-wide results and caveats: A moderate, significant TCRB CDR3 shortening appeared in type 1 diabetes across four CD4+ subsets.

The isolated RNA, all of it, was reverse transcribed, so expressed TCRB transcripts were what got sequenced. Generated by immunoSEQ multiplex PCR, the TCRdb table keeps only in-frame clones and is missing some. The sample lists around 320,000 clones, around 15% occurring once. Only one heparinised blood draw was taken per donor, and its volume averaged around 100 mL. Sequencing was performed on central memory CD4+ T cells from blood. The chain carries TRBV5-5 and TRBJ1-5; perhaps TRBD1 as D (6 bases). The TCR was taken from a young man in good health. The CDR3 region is CASSSDQGLSNQPQHF. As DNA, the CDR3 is TGTGCCAGCAGCTCTGACCAGGGGCTGAGCAATCAGCCCCAGCATTTT.